This T cell receptor (beta chain) emerged from a study of identical twins. It was template switching that added a universal primer site, and there were unique molecular identifiers on the cDNA. TCRdb reprocessed the 5' RACE reads with MiXCR, giving one entry per CDR3 protein. The sample has fewer than 250,000 distinct CDR3 sequences; roughly 10% are singletons. This sequence originates from a woman aged 18-30 years in good health. The sample was memory (CD45RO+) T cells sorted from blood.

The CDR3 DNA reads as TGTGCCAGCAGGTATCTAGCGGGAGTGTCCTACAATGAGCAGTTCTTC. This sequence encodes CASRYLAGVSYNEQFF. The chain links TRBV5-5 to TRBJ2-1; 10 nucleotides match TRBD2. The junction had 6 bases not matched to a gene; V was cut back by 5 bases and J by 1 base. CDR1 and CDR2 (germline): SGHKS, YYEKEE (reference sequence). This CDR3 contains 16 residues.